Listed below are T cell receptor beta chains from one sample, sequenced in a study of cytomegalovirus exposure and HLA in healthy donors. Assay: immunoSEQ multiplex PCR; the TCRdb copy retains only in-frame clones and omits some. Of under 200,000 clones in the sample, 80% to 90% were seen once. Sequenced sample: PBMCs. The source of these receptors is a woman between 18 and 30 years old in good health and CMV-seronegative. Each CDR3 is given with its conserved first and last residue. Each record gives: clone size, D gene, V gene, J gene, CDR3 protein, CDR3 DNA. The D gene is left open where the match is weak. Clone size is not always given. Where it is, it says once, few, many or a class for expanded clones.

>-|-|TRBV4-1|TRBJ2-2
CASSLPTGGELFF
TGCGCCAGCAGCCTCCCAACGGGGGGGGAGCTGTTTTTT
>-|-|TRBV2|TRBJ1-6
CASSEQDPGNSPLHF
TGTGCCAGCAGTGAACAGGACCCGGGGAATTCACCCCTCCACTTT
>-|-|TRBV19|TRBJ1-3
CAIGSRSGNTIYF
TGTGCCATTGGGTCCAGGTCTGGAAACACCATATATTTT
>-|-|TRBV18|TRBJ1-4
CASSEQGTTNEKLFF
TGTGCCAGCTCGGAACAGGGTACGACTAATGAAAAACTGTTTTTT
>-|-|TRBV27|TRBJ2-7
CASSSGVSYEQYF
TGTGCCAGCAGTTCGGGGGTCTCCTACGAGCAGTACTTC
>-|TRBD1|TRBV7-3|TRBJ2-5
CASSLIGRTGPHQETQYF
TGTGCCAGCAGCTTAATTGGGCGGACAGGGCCCCACCAAGAGACCCAGTACTTC
>-|-|TRBV19|TRBJ1-2
CASSSRQSFIYGYTF
TGTGCCAGTAGTTCCCGACAGTCTTTTATCTATGGCTACACCTTC
>-|TRBD1|TRBV7-9|TRBJ2-6
CASSLGTGGASGANVLTF
TGTGCCAGCAGCTTAGGGACAGGGGGCGCATCTGGGGCCAACGTCCTGACTTTC
>-|-|TRBV28|TRBJ1-1
CASRPRPIQANTEAFF
TGTGCCAGCAGGCCTCGTCCGATTCAGGCGAACACTGAAGCTTTCTTT
>-|-|TRBV4-1|TRBJ2-5
CASSQVEREETQYF
TGCGCCAGCAGCCAAGTTGAGAGAGAAGAGACCCAGTACTTC
>once|-|TRBV19|TRBJ2-7
CASSMGRGYEQYF
TGTGCCAGTAGTATGGGCAGGGGATACGAGCAGTACTTC
>-|-|TRBV15|TRBJ1-4
CATARGSGEKLFF
TGTGCCACCGCAAGAGGGTCGGGGGAAAAACTGTTTTTT
>-|-|TRBV19|TRBJ1-2
CASSISGRYESYGYTF
TGTGCCAGTAGTATAAGCGGACGATATGAGTCATATGGCTACACCTTC
>-|-|TRBV25-1|TRBJ1-2
CASSESSAGSVGGYTF
TGTGCCAGCAGTGAATCATCGGCAGGGTCTGTAGGCGGCTACACCTTC
>-|-|TRBV30|TRBJ2-3
CAWRGWSSTDTQYF
TGTGCCTGGAGGGGCTGGTCTAGCACAGATACGCAGTATTTT
>-|-|TRBV7-9|TRBJ1-2
CASSLMAANYGYTF
TGTGCCAGCAGCTTGATGGCAGCTAACTATGGCTACACCTTC
>-|-|TRBV28|TRBJ1-2
CASALGSNYGYTF
TGTGCCAGCGCTCTTGGGAGTAACTATGGCTACACCTTC
>-|TRBD2|TRBV18|TRBJ2-1
CASSWTSGGVLNEQFF
TGTGCCAGCTCATGGACTAGCGGGGGGGTTTTAAATGAGCAGTTCTTC
>-|-|TRBV2|TRBJ2-7
CASRTGEPSYEQYF
TGTGCCAGCAGGACGGGAGAGCCGTCCTACGAGCAGTACTTC
>-|-|TRBV16|TRBJ2-2
CASSLAAAGELFF
TGTGCCAGCAGCCTCGCAGCGGCCGGGGAGCTGTTTTTT
>-|-|TRBV7-2|TRBJ1-6
CASSSLAGFYNSPLHF
TGTGCCAGCAGCTCCCTCGCAGGATTCTATAATTCACCCCTCCACTTT
>-|-|TRBV6-1|TRBJ1-2
CASSTQAGSYGYTF
TGTGCCAGCAGTACCCAAGCGGGATCCTATGGCTACACCTTC
>-|-|TRBV12-5|TRBJ2-7
CARELWEQYF
TGTGCTAGGGAGCTTTGGGAGCAGTACTTC
>-|-|TRBV20-1|TRBJ1-2
CSASGLYGYTF
TGCAGTGCTAGCGGACTGTATGGCTACACCTTC
>-|TRBD2|TRBV18|TRBJ2-3
CASSHSSGATDTQYF
TGTGCCAGCTCGCATAGTAGCGGGGCCACAGATACGCAGTATTTT
>-|TRBD1|TRBV28|TRBJ1-6
CASSRQTGVGSPLHF
TGTGCCAGCAGTCGGCAGACAGGGGTAGGGTCACCCCTCCACTTT
>once|TRBD1|TRBV28|TRBJ2-3
CASSLTGGSDTQYF
TGTGCCAGCAGTTTGACAGGGGGGTCAGATACGCAGTATTTT
>once|TRBD1|TRBV28|TRBJ2-7
CASNEQGAQVEQYF
TGTGCCAGCAATGAACAGGGGGCGCAGGTCGAGCAGTACTTC
>-|TRBD1|TRBV4-1|TRBJ2-7
CASSESGQGTYEQYF
TGCGCCAGCAGCGAGTCGGGACAGGGTACGTACGAGCAGTACTTC
>-|-|TRBV6-5|TRBJ2-2
CASSYPTGELFF
TGTGCCAGCAGTTATCCGACCGGGGAGCTGTTTTTT
>-|-|TRBV5-6|TRBJ2-5
CASSLVSLEQYF
TGTGCCAGCAGCTTGGTTTCACTGGAGCAGTACTTC
>-|-|TRBV11-1|TRBJ1-4
CASSREDEKLFF
TGTGCCAGCAGCCGCGAGGATGAAAAACTGTTTTTT
>-|-|TRBV11-2|TRBJ1-3
CASSLDRTATGNTIYF
TGTGCCAGCAGCTTAGATAGGACAGCAACTGGAAACACCATATATTTT
>-|-|TRBV15|TRBJ1-4
CATRQGVNEKLFF
TGTGCCACCAGACAGGGAGTGAATGAAAAACTGTTTTTT
>-|TRBD2|TRBV5-4|TRBJ2-3
CASSRGEGTDTQYF
TGTGCCAGCAGCCGGGGGGAAGGCACAGATACGCAGTATTTT
>-|TRBD1|TRBV7-8|TRBJ1-2
CASSRRTGDYGYTF
TGTGCCAGCAGCCGCCGGACAGGGGACTATGGCTACACCTTC
>-|TRBD1|TRBV29-1|TRBJ1-2
CSVDLDRANYGYTF
TGCAGCGTTGATTTGGACAGGGCTAACTATGGCTACACCTTC
>few|-|TRBV5-1|TRBJ1-1
CASRALGQNTEAFF
TGCGCCAGCAGGGCTCTAGGCCAGAACACTGAAGCTTTCTTT
>-|TRBD2|TRBV4-2|TRBJ2-3
CASSQELLAGGPTDTQYF
TGTGCCAGCAGCCAAGAACTACTAGCGGGGGGGCCGACAGATACGCAGTATTTT
>-|-|TRBV5-1|TRBJ1-1
CASSMGLTNTEAFF
TGCGCCAGCAGCATGGGACTCACGAACACTGAAGCTTTCTTT
>-|TRBD1|TRBV2|TRBJ2-7
CASRFTGRDRVGYEQYF
TGTGCCAGCAGGTTTACAGGAAGGGACAGGGTAGGCTACGAGCAGTACTTC
>few|-|TRBV6-1|TRBJ1-1
CASTQGWTEAFF
TGTGCCAGCACCCAGGGTTGGACTGAAGCTTTCTTT
>-|-|TRBV7-9|TRBJ1-1
CSSSLDRQVNTEAFF
TGTTCCAGCAGCTTAGACAGACAGGTGAACACTGAAGCTTTCTTT
>-|TRBD1|TRBV30|TRBJ1-6
CAWRTGGPLHF
TGTGCCTGGCGGACAGGGGGACCCCTCCACTTT
>-|TRBD1|TRBV5-8|TRBJ1-1
CASRNRGHMNTEAFF
TGTGCCAGCAGAAACAGGGGTCACATGAACACTGAAGCTTTCTTT
>-|-|TRBV5-1|TRBJ1-4
CASKPGGLTEKLFF
TGCGCCAGCAAGCCCGGGGGACTAACTGAAAAACTGTTTTTT
>-|TRBD1|TRBV6-5|TRBJ1-3
CASSRGGVSGNTIYF
TGTGCCAGCAGTCGAGGGGGCGTCTCTGGAAACACCATATATTTT
>-|-|TRBV19|TRBJ1-2
CASSPPAGLYGYTF
TGTGCCAGTAGTCCCCCTGCAGGGCTCTATGGCTACACCTTC